These 16 T cell receptor beta chains came from one sample sequenced in a study of blood T cell repertoires in COVID-19. The method was immunoSEQ multiplex PCR; TCRdb's version includes in-frame clones alone and lacks a portion of them. The table lists 200,000 or so clones, approximately 81% of them singletons. The specimen sequenced was peripheral blood. These receptors were taken from a woman older than 75 with acute or convalescent COVID-19.

The chain links TRBV6-2 or TRBV6-3 to TRBJ1-6; perhaps TRBD1 as D (5 bases). Trimming took off 6 bases at V and 7 bases at J, with 13 bases between the two ends. The CDR3 has 14 amino acids. CDR1 and CDR2 (germline): MNHEY, SVGEGT. The CDR3 protein is CASSPGGRNSPLHF. The CDR3 nucleotides read TGTGCCAGCAGCCCGGGGGGGAGGAATTCACCCCTCCACTTT.

This clone was seen just once. V is TRBV28 and J is TRBJ2-7; 8 bases fit TRBD1. Losses at the gene ends were 6 bases for V and 5 bases for J; bases not matched to a gene: 6. The CDR3 is made up of 13 amino acids. Per the germline V gene, CDR1 is MDHEN and CDR2 is SYDVKM. CDR3 sequence reads: CASRGDRKDEQYF. The CDR3 nucleotides are TGTGCCAGCAGGGGGGACAGGAAGGACGAGCAGTACTTC.

The chain couples TRBV3-1 (or the pseudogene TRBV3-2) to TRBJ2-2; 13 bases map to TRBD2. Per the germline V gene, CDR1 is LGHDT and CDR2 is YNNKEL (reference sequence). CDR3 size: 16 residues. V gave up 4 bases and J gave up 5 bases; unmatched junction bases: 4. CDR3 nucleotides: TGTGCCAGCAGCCTACTAGCGGGAGGGCAAACCGGGGAGCTGTTTTTT. It translates to CASSLLAGGQTGELFF.

This sequence joins TRBV10-3 and TRBJ2-7, with D perhaps TRBD1 (6 bases). Germline V gene sequence: CDR1 ENHRY, CDR2 SYGVKD. The CDR3 contains 13 residues. The V gene lost 11 bases and the J gene lost 2 bases, with 16 bases spanning the gap. CDR3 sequence: CAGGQGETYEQYF. The CDR3 DNA sequence: TGTGCCGGGGGACAAGGGGAGACCTACGAGCAGTACTTC.

V gene TRBV6-1 combines with J gene TRBJ1-1, with D hard to call. CDR3 size: 14 residues. With 2 bases removed from V and 2 bases from J, the gap between germline ends came to 9 bases. Germline V gene sequence: CDR1 MNHNS, CDR2 SASEGT. The CDR3 loop reads CASSENNLNTEAFF. The CDR3 DNA reads as TGTGCCAGCAGTGAAAACAACCTCAACACTGAAGCTTTCTTT.

The rearrangement uses TRBV4-3 and TRBJ1-3; tentative D call: TRBD1 (5 bases). CDR1 is LGHNA, CDR2 YSLEER, per germline. The CDR3 totals 17 residues. The germline V and J ends were trimmed by 0 bases and 0 bases, with 12 bases remaining between them. CDR3 residues: CASSQEKGSRSGNTIYF. The CDR3 nucleotides read TGCGCCAGCAGCCAAGAGAAGGGGTCCCGCTCTGGAAACACCATATATTTT.

This clone was counted only a few times. The V call is TRBV6-2 or TRBV6-3, the J call TRBJ2-3; 12 bases line up with TRBD2. J lost 6 bases, V lost 0 bases, and 7 bases had no gene match. Looked up from germline, CDR1 is MNHEY and CDR2 is SVGEGT. The CDR3 is 17 amino acids. The CDR3: CASSYSRRLAGGDTQYF. The CDR3 region has the DNA TGTGCCAGCAGTTACTCGAGGCGGCTAGCGGGAGGGGATACGCAGTATTTT.

The rearrangement links TRBV18 to TRBJ1-1; D unclear. V was trimmed by 4 bases and J by 3 bases, leaving 6 bases between them. The CDR3 length is 12 residues. Germline V gene sequence: CDR1 KGHSH, CDR2 LQKENI. CDR3 amino acids: CASSLQDTEAFF. The CDR3 DNA reads as TGTGCCAGCTCACTCCAGGACACTGAAGCTTTCTTT.

This clone was counted once. The chain is built from TRBV5-4 and TRBJ1-6, with D unresolved. This CDR3 is built from 15 residues. The V end lost 3 bases, the J end lost 4 bases, and 11 bases lay between the germline ends. CDR1 SGHNT and CDR2 YYREEE come from the germline V gene (reference sequence). CDR3 nucleotides: TGTGCCAGCAGCTCCCGGGGTGAATATAATTCACCCCTCCACTTT. Translating gives CASSSRGEYNSPLHF.

The rearrangement uses TRBV2 and TRBJ1-2; 9 bases match TRBD1. The CDR3 is made up of 13 amino acids. Losses at the gene ends were 6 bases for V and 3 bases for J; bases not matched to a gene: 2. The germline V gene has CDR1 SNHLY and CDR2 FYNNEI. The CDR3 DNA reads as TGTGCCAGCAGGGACAGGGGAGACTATGGCTACACCTTC. It encodes CASRDRGDYGYTF.

V usage is TRBV12-3 or TRBV12-4 and J usage is TRBJ1-2; maybe TRBD1 (5 bases). The CDR3 spans 13 residues. Trimming removed 5 bases from V and 1 base from J, with 8 bases in between. CDR3 region: CASSGQFNYGYTF. CDR3 bases: TGTGCCAGCAGTGGACAATTTAACTATGGCTACACCTTC.

This sequence joins TRBV11-2 and TRBJ2-2, with D possibly TRBD2 on 5 matching bases. The CDR3 is made up of 17 amino acids. Trimming removed 1 base at V and 4 bases at J, with 16 bases between. Germline CDR1 is SGHAT and CDR2 is FQNNGV. The CDR3 protein is CASSLVAVGIGTGELFF. CDR3 in DNA: TGTGCCAGCAGCTTAGTAGCCGTCGGGATAGGCACCGGGGAGCTGTTTTTT.

The rearrangement links TRBV6-5 to TRBJ1-5; D is perhaps TRBD1 (6 bases). The germline V and J ends were trimmed by 2 bases and 5 bases, with 10 bases remaining between them. The CDR3 totals 14 residues. Germline-derived CDR1 and CDR2 are MNHEY and SVGAGI. The CDR3 DNA sequence: TGTGCCAGCAGTTACCGGGCAGGGGATCAGCCCCAGCATTTT. Residues: CASSYRAGDQPQHF.

This chain uses TRBV5-4 with TRBJ2-3; TRBD2 is a possible D gene (5 bases). Trimming took 0 bases from V and 4 from J, leaving 6 bases between them. Germline values: CDR1 SGHNT, CDR2 YYREEE (reference sequence). The CDR3 sequence is 13 residues long. CDR3 sequence: CASSLAGADTQYF. The CDR3 DNA sequence: TGTGCCAGCAGCTTGGCCGGGGCAGATACGCAGTATTTT.

V is TRBV18 and J is TRBJ2-1; 10 bases match TRBD2. Trimming cost V 7 bases and J 0 bases; bases outside gene matches: 6. Looked up from germline, CDR1 is KGHSH and CDR2 is LQKENI. The CDR3 has 16 residues. CDR3 in DNA: TGTGCCAGCTTTCTAGCGGGGGCGAGCTCCTACAATGAGCAGTTCTTC. It specifies CASFLAGASSYNEQFF.

The chain recombines TRBV28 with TRBJ2-7, with 7 bases lining up with TRBD1. The CDR3 is 13 residues long. The V and J ends lost 10 bases and 2 bases, in that order; junction bases with no gene match: 8. In germline, CDR1 is MDHEN, CDR2 SYDVKM. CDR3 loop: CATEGQPTYEQYF. The CDR3, as DNA: TGTGCCACCGAGGGACAGCCAACCTACGAGCAGTACTTC.